This TCR beta chain was sequenced in a study of Ad26.COV2.S vaccination and SARS-CoV-2 variants. The germline V gene has CDR1 MGHDK and CDR2 SYGVNS. V was pared by 7 bases and J by 4 bases, with 11 bases between. This CDR3 has 13 residues. Documented treatment: some 20 received Ad26.COV2.S at low or high dose, single or two shots; roughly five received placebo; per-sample allocation not given. Following the first vaccine or placebo injection, samples were taken on day 63. Clones were read by immunoSEQ multiplex PCR, and TCRdb kept only the in-frame ones, dropping some. The sample shows a few hundred thousand clones, roughly 91% of them seen only once.

Sequencing was performed on peripheral blood, taken in a trial of Ad26.COV2.S vaccine versus placebo. The chain links TRBV25-1 to TRBJ2-1; D possibly corresponds to TRBD1 (5 bases). This TCR was sampled from a person aged 18-60 years who received the Ad26.COV2.S COVID-19 vaccine or a placebo. CDR3 sequence reads: CASTGHPYNEQFF. CDR3 nucleotides: TGTGCCAGCACCGGACACCCTTACAATGAGCAGTTCTTC.